This TCR beta chain derives from a study of molecular identifiers for immune sequencing clone quantification. Trimming left V 0 bases short and J 9 bases short, with 14 bases between. Germline CDR1 and CDR2: MNHEY and SMNVEV (reference sequence). The CDR3 contains 14 residues. This clonotype showed up many times. TCRdb re-derived calls from the PCR reads in MiXCR, one entry per CDR3 protein. The sample has roughly 320,000 distinct CDR3 sequences; roughly 24% are singletons. What was sequenced was naive CD8+ T cells from blood, with Jurkat cell RNA spiked in. Sample subset: FACS-sorted CD8+CD4-CCR7+CD45RA+ naive T cells. The TCR was taken from a human donor in good health. Some libraries in this study had Jurkat cell RNA spiked in. This chain uses TRBV27 with TRBJ2-5, with a weak D call TRBD1 (5 bases). The CDR3 nucleotides read TGTGCCAGCAGTTTATCAGGGGCGCTAGGGGCCCAGTACTTC. Amino acids: CASSLSGALGAQYF.